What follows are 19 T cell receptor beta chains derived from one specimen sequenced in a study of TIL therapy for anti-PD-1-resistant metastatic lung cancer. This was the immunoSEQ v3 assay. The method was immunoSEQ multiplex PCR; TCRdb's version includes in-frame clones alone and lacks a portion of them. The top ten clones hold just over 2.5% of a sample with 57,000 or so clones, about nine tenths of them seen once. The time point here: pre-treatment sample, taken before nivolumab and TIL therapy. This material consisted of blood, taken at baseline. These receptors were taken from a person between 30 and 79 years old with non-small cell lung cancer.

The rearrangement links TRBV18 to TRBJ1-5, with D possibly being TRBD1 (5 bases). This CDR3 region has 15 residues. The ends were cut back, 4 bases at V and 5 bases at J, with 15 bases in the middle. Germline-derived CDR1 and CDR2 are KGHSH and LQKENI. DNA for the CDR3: TGTGCCAGCTCACGAAGCCCGCAGGGAGATCAGCCCCAGCATTTT. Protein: CASSRSPQGDQPQHF.

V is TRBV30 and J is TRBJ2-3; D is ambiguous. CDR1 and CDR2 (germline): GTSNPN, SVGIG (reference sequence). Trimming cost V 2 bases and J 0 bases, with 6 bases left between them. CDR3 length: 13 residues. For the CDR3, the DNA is TGTGCCTGGAGTCTAGGTAGCACAGATACGCAGTATTTT. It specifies CAWSLGSTDTQYF.

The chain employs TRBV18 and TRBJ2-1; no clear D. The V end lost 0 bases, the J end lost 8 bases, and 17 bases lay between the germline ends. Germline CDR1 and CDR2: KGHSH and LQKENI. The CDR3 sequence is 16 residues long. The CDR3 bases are TGTGCCAGCTCACCACCGGCCACCTCTAAGTACCATGAGCAGTTCTTC. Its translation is CASSPPATSKYHEQFF.

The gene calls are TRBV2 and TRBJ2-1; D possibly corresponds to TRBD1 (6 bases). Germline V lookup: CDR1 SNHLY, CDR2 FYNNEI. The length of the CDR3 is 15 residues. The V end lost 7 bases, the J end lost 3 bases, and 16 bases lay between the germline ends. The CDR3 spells CASTPGQFNYNEQFF. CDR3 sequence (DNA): TGTGCCAGCACCCCCGGACAGTTCAACTACAATGAGCAGTTCTTC.

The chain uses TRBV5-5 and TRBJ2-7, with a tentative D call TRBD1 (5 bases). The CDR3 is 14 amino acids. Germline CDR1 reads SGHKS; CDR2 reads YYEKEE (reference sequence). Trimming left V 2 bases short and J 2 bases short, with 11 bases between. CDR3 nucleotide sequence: TGTGCCAGCAGCTTATGGGGCAGCCCCTACGAGCAGTACTTC. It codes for CASSLWGSPYEQYF.

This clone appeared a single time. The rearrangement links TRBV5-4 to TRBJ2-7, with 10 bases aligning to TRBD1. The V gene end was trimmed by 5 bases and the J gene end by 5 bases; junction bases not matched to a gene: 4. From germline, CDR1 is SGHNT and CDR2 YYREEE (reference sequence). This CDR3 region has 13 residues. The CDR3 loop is CASRPGTGDEQYF. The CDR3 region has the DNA TGTGCCAGCAGGCCCGGGACAGGGGACGAGCAGTACTTC.

The CDR3 reads CASSLWGDSNQPQHF. CDR3 nucleotides: TGCGCCAGCAGCTTGTGGGGGGATAGCAATCAGCCCCAGCATTTT. The J gene is TRBJ1-5, the V gene TRBV5-1; D possibly corresponds to TRBD1 (5 bases). V shed 1 base and J shed 0 bases, with 8 bases lying between them. In germline, CDR1 is SGHRS, CDR2 YFSETQ. The length of the CDR3 is 15 residues.

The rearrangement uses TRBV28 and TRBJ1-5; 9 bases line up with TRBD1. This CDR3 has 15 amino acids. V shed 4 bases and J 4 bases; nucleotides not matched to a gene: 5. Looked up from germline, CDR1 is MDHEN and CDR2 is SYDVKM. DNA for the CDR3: TGTGCCAGCAGTTGGACAGGGGTTAGGAATCAGCCCCAGCATTTT. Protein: CASSWTGVRNQPQHF. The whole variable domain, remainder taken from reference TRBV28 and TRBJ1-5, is DVKVTQSSRYLVKRTGEKVFLECVQDMDHENMFWYRQDPGLGLRLIYFSYDVKMKEKGDIPEGYSVSREKKERFSLILESASTNQTSMYLCASSWTGVRNQPQHFGDGTRLSIL.

This CDR3 reads CAISGNRDYGYTF. In DNA form, the CDR3 reads TGTGCCATCAGTGGGAACAGGGACTATGGCTACACCTTC. V usage is TRBV10-3 and J usage is TRBJ1-2; TRBD1 is a possible D gene (6 bases). Trimming removed 4 bases at V and 3 bases at J, with 9 bases between. This CDR3 region has 13 residues. Germline V gene sequence: CDR1 ENHRY, CDR2 SYGVKD.

CDR3 protein: CASSLNRDHEQYF. The DNA of the CDR3 is TGTGCCAGCAGCTTGAACAGGGACCACGAGCAGTACTTC. This chain connects TRBV11-3 to TRBJ2-7; tentatively, D is TRBD1 (6 bases). Trimming took 3 bases from V and 5 from J, leaving 11 bases between them. Per germline, CDR1 SGHNT and CDR2 YENEEA. The CDR3 runs 13 residues.

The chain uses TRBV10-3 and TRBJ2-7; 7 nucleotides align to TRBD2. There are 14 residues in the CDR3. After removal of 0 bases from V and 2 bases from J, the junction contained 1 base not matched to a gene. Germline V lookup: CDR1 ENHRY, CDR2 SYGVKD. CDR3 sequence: CAISESGGTYEQYF. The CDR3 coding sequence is TGTGCCATCAGTGAGTCCGGGGGGACCTACGAGCAGTACTTC.

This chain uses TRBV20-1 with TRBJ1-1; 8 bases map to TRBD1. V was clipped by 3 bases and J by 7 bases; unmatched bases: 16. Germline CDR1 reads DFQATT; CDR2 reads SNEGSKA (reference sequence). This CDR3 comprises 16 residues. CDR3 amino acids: CSASTPDRVSANEAFF. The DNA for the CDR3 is TGCAGTGCTAGTACCCCGGACAGGGTATCAGCTAATGAAGCTTTCTTT.

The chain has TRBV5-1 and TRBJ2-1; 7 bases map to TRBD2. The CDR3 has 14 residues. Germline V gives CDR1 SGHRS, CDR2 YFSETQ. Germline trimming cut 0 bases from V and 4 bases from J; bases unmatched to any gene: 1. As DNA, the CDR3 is TGCGCCAGCAGCTTGGGGACTAGGTACAATGAGCAGTTCTTC. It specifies CASSLGTRYNEQFF.

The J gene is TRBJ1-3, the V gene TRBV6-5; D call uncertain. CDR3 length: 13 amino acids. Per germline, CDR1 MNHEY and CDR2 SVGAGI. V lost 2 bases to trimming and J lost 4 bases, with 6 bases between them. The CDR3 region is CASSYEGGNTIYF. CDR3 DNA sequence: TGTGCCAGCAGTTACGAAGGCGGAAACACCATATATTTT.

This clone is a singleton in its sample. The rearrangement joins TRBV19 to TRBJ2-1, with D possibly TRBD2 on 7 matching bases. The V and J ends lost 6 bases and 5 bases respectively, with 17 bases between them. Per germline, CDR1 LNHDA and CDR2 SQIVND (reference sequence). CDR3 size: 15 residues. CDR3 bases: TGTGCCAGTAGCTCTTGGGGGGGCCGGAACAATGAGCAGTTCTTC. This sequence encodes CASSSWGGRNNEQFF.

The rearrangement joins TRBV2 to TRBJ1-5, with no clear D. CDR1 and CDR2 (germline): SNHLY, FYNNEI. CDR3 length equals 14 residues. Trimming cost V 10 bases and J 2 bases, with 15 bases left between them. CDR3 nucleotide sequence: TGTGCCACCCGAGAAGGGTATGGCAATCAGCCCCAGCATTTT. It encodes CATREGYGNQPQHF.

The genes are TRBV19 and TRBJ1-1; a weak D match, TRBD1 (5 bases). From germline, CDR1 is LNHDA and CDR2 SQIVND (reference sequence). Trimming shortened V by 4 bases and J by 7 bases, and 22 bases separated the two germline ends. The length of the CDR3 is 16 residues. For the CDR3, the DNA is TGTGCCAGTAGTACGGGGGACGGTCTGACCTTAAATGAAGCTTTCTTT. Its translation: CASSTGDGLTLNEAFF.

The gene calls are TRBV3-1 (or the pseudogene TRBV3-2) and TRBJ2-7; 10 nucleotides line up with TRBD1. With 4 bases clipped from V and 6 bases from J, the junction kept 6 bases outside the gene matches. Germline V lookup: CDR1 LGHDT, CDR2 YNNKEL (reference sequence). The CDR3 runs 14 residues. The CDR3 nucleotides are TGTGCCAGCAGCCTTTCGGGACAGGGGCTCGAGCAGTACTTC. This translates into CASSLSGQGLEQYF.

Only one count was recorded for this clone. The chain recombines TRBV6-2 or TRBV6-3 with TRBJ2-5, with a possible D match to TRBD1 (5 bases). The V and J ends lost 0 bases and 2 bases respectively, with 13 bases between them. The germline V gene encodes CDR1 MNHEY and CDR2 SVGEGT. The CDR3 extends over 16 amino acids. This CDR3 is CASSYSLFTGQETQYF. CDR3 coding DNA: TGTGCCAGCAGTTACTCGCTTTTCACAGGACAAGAGACCCAGTACTTC.